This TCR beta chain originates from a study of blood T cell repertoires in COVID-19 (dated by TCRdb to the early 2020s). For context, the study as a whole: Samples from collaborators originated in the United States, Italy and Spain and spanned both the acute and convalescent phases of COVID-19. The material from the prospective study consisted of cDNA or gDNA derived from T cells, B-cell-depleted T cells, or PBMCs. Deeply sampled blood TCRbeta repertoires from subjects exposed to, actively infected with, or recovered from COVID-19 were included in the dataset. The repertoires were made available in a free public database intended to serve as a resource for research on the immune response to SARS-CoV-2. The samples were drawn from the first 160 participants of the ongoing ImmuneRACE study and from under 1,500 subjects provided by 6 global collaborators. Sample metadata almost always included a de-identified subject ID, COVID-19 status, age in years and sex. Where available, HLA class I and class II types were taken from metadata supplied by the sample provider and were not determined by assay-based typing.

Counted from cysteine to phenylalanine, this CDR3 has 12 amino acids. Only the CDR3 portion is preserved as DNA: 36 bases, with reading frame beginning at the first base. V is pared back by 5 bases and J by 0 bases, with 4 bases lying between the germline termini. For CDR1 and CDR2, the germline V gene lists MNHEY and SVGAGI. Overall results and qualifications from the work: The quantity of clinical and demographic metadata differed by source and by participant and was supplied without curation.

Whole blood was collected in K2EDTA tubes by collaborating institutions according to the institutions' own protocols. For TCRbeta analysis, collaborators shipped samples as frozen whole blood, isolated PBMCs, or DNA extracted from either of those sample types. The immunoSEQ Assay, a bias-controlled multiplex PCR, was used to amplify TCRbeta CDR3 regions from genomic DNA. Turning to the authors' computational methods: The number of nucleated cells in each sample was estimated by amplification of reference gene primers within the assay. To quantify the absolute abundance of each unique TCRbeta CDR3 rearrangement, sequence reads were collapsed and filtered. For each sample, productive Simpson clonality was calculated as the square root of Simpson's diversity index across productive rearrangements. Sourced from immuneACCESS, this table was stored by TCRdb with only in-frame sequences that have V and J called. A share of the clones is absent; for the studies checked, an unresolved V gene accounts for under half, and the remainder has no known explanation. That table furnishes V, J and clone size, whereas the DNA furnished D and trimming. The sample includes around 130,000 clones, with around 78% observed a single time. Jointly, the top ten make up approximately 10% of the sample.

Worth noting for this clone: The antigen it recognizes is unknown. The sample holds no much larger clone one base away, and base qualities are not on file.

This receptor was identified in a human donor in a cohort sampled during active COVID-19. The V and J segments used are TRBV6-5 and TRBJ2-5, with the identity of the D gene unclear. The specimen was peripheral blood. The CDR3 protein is CASSPNQETQYF. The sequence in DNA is TGTGCCAGCAGTCCCAACCAAGAGACCCAGTACTTC.